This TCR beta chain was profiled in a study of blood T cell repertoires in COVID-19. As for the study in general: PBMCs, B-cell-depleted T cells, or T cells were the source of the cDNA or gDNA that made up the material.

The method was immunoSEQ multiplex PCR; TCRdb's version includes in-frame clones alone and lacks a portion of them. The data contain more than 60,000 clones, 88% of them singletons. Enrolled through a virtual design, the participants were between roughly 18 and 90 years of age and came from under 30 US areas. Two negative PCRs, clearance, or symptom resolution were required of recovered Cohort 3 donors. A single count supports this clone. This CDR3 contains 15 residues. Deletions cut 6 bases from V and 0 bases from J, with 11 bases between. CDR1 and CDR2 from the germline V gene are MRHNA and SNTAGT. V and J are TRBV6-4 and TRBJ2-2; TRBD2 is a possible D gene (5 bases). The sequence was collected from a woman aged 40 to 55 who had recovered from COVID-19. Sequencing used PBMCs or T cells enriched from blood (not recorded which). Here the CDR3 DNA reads TGTGCCAGCAGAGCAGCGGATACGAACACCGGGGAGCTGTTTTTT. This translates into CASRAADTNTGELFF.